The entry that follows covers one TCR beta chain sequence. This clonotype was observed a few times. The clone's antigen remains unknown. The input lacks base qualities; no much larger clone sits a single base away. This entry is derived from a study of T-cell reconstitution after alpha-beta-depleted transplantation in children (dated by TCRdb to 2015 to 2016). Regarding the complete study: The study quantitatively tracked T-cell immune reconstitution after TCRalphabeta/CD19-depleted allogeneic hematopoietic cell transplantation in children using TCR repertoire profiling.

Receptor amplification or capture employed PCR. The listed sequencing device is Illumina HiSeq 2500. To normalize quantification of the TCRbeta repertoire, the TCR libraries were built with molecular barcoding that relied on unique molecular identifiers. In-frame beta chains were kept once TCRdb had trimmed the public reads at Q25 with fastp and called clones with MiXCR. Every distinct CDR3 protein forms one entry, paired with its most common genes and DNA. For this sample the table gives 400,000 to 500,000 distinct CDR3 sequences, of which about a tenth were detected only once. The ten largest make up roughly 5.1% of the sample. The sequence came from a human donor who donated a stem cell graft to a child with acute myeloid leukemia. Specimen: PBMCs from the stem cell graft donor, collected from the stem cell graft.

The CDR3 protein: CASSLVGVDEQFF. The nucleotides read TGCGCCAGCAGCTTGGTGGGGGTAGATGAGCAGTTCTTC. The chain is encoded by TRBV5-1 joined to TRBJ2-1; the D element might be TRBD1 or TRBD2, as each aligns at 5 bases. Per the germline V gene, SGHRS is the CDR1 and YFSETQ is the CDR2. Between the V and J ends, shortened by 0 bases and 8 bases respectively, the junction contains 9 bases. The CDR3 runs 13 residues from the cysteine to the phenylalanine. Only CDR3 DNA is held: 39 bases, read in frame from base 1.